This record covers a single T cell receptor beta chain. This specimen belongs to a study of blood T cell repertoires in COVID-19. The overall study: PBMCs, B-cell-depleted T cells, or T cells provided the cDNA or gDNA that made up the material.

CDR1 is MNHEY, CDR2 SVGAGI, per germline. The CDR3 loop spans 13 amino acids. Trimming removed 2 bases at V and 4 bases at J, with 9 bases between. Sequencing was performed with immunoSEQ multiplex PCR; in TCRdb, only in-frame clones are kept and a portion is missing. The sample includes 110,000 to 150,000 clones, over 75% seen only once; the top ten take roughly 1.5%. The sample taken for sequencing was peripheral blood. The rearrangement joins TRBV6-5 to TRBJ2-7; a weak D match, TRBD2 (6 bases). This TCR was recovered from a human donor in a cohort sampled during active COVID-19. As DNA, the CDR3 is TGTGCCAGCAGTTACGGGGAGGTTTACGAGCAGTACTTC. It encodes CASSYGEVYEQYF.